This passage covers 2 T cell receptor beta chains from one sample sequenced in a study of human T cells and chemical hapten exposure. TCRdb re-derived calls from the RACE reads in MiXCR, one entry per CDR3 protein. The sample has about 77,000 distinct CDR3 sequences; around 9.3% are singletons. As for time point: healthy volunteer bleed at 6 weeks. The authors' total RNA extraction used unfractionated whole blood. The specimen sequenced was whole blood. Every receptor here comes from a female donor in good health. Some clones in this sample may be carry-over from other donors' samples.

The sample holds a few counts of this clonotype. The rearrangement links TRBV4-3 to TRBJ2-3; 15 bases align to TRBD2. There are 20 residues in the CDR3. Germline V gene data show CDR1 as LGHNA and CDR2 as YSLEER. Trimming took 1 base from V and 6 from J; bases not matched to a gene: 14. CDR3 loop: CASSQVRTSGGAPYADTQYF. The CDR3, as DNA: TGCGCCAGCAGCCAAGTCCGGACTAGCGGGGGGGCCCCCTATGCGGATACGCAGTATTTT.

The chain joins TRBV7-3 to TRBJ1-1; perhaps TRBD1 as D (6 bases). V was trimmed by 1 base and J by 5 bases, leaving 11 bases between them. This CDR3 spans 14 amino acids. From germline, CDR1 is SGHTA and CDR2 FQGTGA. CDR3 bases: TGTGCCAGCAGCTTAATGGCTCAGGGGACTGAAGCTTTCTTT. Its protein is CASSLMAQGTEAFF.